This TCR beta chain was retrieved from a study of T cells in Graves' hyperthyroidism and ophthalmopathy. RNA transcripts provided the source from which TCR beta CDR3 regions were amplified. HTBI primers were the set used in a first-round RT-PCR of the TCR CDR3. In TCRdb, the multiplex PCR reads were re-called with MiXCR into one record per CDR3 protein. This sample yields around 490,000 distinct CDR3 sequences, of which just under 20% are seen a single time; about 45% belongs to the top ten. The CDR3 consists of 16 residues. The germline CDR1 and CDR2 sequences are DFQATT and SNEGSKA (reference sequence). With V trimmed by 0 bases and J by 4 bases, 5 bases remained unmatched. At least ten counts were recorded for this clonotype.

The sequencing sample was made of blood. The chain recombines TRBV20-1 with TRBJ2-1, with TRBD2 identical over 11 bases. This TCR was sampled from a man aged 40-55 years with Graves' ophthalmopathy. The CDR3 DNA reads as TGCAGTGCTAGAGAACTAGCGGGAGTTACTTACAATGAGCAGTTCTTC. Its protein is CSARELAGVTYNEQFF.